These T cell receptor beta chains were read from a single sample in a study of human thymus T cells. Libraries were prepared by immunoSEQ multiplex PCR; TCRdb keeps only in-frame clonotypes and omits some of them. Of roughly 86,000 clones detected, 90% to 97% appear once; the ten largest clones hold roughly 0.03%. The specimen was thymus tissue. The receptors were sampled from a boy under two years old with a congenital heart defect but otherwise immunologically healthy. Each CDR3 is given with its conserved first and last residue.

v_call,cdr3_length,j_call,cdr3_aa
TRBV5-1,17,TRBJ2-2,CASSSAWTSGNTGELFF
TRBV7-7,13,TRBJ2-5,CASSLRGGETQYF
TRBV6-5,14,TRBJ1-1,CASKLTTENTEAFF
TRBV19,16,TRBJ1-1,CASSISSDRVRTEAFF
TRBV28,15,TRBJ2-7,CASSPTDRGSYEQYF
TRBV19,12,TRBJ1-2,CASSDRQSGYTF
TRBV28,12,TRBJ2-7,CASSLRGYEQYF
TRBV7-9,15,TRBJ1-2,CASSGWDSANYGYTF
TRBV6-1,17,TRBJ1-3,CASSEVSRGAGGNTIYF
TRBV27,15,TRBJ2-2,CASSLLAGNTGELFF
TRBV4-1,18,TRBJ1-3,CASSQEVLRGRTGNTIYF
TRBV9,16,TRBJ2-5,CASSVARKALRETQYF
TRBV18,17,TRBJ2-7,CASSPTMNGLPSYEQYF
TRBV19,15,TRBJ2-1,CASRTRDRRTNEQFF
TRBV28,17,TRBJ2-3,CASSPYDGTGEVNTQYF
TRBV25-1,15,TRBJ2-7,CASSESRRGLREQYF
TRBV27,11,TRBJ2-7,CASSLGAREYF
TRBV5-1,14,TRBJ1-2,CASSLEGQGYGYTF
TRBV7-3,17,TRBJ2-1,CASSLTGDREPYNEQFF
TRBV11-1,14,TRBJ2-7,CASSSSTGQREQYF
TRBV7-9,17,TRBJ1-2,CASSLNVPGQGNYGYTF
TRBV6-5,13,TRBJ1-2,CASRPTGVYGYTF
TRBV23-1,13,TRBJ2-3,CASSRKSTDTQYF